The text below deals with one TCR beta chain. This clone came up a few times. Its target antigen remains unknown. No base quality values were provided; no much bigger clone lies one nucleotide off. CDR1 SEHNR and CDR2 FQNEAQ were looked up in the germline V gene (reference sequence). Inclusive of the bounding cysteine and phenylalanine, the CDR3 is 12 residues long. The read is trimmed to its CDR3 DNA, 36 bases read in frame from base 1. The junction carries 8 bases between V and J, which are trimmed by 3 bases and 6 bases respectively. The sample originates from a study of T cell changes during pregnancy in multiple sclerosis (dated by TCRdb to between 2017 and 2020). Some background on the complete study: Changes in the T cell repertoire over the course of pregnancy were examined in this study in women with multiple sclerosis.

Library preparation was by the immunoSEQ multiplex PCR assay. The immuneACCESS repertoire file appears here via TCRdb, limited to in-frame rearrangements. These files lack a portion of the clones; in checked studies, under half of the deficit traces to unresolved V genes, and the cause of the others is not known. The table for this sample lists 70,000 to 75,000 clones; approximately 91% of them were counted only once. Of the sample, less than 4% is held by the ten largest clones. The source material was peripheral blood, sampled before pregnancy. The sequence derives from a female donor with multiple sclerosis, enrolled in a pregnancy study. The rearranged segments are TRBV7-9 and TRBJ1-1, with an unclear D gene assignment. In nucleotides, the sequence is TGTGCCAGCAGCTTGGAGAGGTCTGAAGCTTTCTTT. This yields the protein CASSLERSEAFF.